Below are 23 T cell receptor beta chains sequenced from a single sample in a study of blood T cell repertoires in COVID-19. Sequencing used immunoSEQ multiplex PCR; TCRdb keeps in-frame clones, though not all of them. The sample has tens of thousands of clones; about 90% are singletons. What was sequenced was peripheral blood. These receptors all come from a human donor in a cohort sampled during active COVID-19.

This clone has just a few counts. In nucleotides, the CDR3 is TGTGCCAGCTCACCAGGCGGCAGGGGGCGCGGCACAGATACGCAGTATTTT. Translation gives CASSPGGRGRGTDTQYF. The rearrangement joins TRBV18 to TRBJ2-3, with TRBD1 identical over 8 bases. J lost 1 base, V lost 2 bases, and 8 bases had no gene match. CDR1 and CDR2 from the germline V gene are KGHSH and LQKENI. The CDR3 totals 17 residues.

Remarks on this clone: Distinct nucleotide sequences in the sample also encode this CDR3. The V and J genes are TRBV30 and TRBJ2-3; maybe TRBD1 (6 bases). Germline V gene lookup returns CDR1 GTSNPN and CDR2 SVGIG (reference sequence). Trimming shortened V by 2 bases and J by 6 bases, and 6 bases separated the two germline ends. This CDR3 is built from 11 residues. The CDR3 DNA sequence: TGTGCCTGGAGTAGGGGGGATACGCAGTATTTT. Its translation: CAWSRGDTQYF.

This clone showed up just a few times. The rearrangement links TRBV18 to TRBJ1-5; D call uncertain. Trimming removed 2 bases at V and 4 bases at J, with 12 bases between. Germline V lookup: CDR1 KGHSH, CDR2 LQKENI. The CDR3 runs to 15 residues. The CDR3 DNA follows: TGTGCCAGCTCACCAGGGCCTTCCTTAAATCAGCCCCAGCATTTT. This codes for CASSPGPSLNQPQHF. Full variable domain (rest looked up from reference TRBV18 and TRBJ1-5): NAGVMQNPRHLVRRRGQEARLRCSPMKGHSHVYWYRQLPEEGLKFMVYLQKENIIDESGMPKERFSAEFPKEGPSILRIQQVVRGDSAAYFCASSPGPSLNQPQHFGDGTRLSIL.

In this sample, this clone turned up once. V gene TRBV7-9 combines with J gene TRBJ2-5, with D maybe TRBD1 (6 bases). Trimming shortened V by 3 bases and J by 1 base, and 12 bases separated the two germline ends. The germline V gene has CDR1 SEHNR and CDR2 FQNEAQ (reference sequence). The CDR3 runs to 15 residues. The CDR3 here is CASSLDSGGQETQYF. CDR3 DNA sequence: TGTGCCAGCAGCTTGGACAGTGGGGGCCAAGAGACCCAGTACTTC.

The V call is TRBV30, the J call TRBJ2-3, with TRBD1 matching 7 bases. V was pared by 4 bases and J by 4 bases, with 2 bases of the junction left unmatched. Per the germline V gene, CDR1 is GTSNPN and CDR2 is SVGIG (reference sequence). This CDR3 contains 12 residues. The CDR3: CAWNQGADTQYF. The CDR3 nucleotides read TGTGCCTGGAACCAGGGGGCAGATACGCAGTATTTT.

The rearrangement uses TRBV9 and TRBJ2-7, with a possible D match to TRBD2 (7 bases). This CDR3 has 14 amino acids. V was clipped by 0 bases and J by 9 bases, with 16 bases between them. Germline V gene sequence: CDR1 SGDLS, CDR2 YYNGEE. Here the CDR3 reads CASSVATAGGPQYF. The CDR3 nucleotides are TGTGCCAGCAGCGTAGCTACCGCCGGGGGGCCGCAGTACTTC.

This CDR3 is CASSFPTGPYGYTF. The CDR3 region has the DNA TGTGCCAGCAGTTTCCCGACAGGACCCTATGGCTACACCTTC. The chain employs TRBV28 and TRBJ1-2; tentatively, D is TRBD1 (6 bases). CDR1 is MDHEN, CDR2 SYDVKM, per germline. There are 14 residues in the CDR3. The V end was cut by 3 bases, the J end by 4 bases, with 12 bases between.

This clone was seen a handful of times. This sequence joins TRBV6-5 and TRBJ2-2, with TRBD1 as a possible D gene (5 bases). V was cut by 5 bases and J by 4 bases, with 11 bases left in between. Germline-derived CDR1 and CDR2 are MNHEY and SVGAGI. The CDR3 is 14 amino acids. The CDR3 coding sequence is TGTGCCAGCAGTCCCGGGCAGGGCACCGGGGAGCTGTTTTTT. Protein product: CASSPGQGTGELFF.

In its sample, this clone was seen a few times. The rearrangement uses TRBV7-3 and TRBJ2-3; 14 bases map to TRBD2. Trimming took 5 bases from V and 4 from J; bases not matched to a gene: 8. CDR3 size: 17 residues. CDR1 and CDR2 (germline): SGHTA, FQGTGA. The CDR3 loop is CASSTTLTSGGADTQYF. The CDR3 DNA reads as TGTGCCAGCAGCACGACCCTGACTAGCGGGGGGGCAGATACGCAGTATTTT.

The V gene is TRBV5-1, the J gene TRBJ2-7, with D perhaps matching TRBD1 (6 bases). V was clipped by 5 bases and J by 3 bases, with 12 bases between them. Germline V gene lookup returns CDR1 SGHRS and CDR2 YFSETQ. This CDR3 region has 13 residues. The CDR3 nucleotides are TGCGCCAGCAGGGACAGCTCTAGCTACGAGCAGTACTTC. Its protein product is CASRDSSSYEQYF.

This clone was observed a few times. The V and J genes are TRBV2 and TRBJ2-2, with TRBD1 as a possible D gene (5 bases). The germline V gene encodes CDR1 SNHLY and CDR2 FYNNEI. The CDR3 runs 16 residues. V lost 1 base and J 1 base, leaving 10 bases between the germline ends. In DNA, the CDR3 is TGTGCCAGCAGTGAAGTTTACAGGCAGAACACCGGGGAGCTGTTTTTT. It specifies CASSEVYRQNTGELFF.

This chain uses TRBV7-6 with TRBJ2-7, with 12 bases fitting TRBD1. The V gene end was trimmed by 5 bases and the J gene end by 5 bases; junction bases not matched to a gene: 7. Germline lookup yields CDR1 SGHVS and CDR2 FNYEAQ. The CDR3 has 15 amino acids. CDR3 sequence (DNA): TGTGCCAGCAGCCAGCGGGACAGGGGGCTTGACGAGCAGTACTTC. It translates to CASSQRDRGLDEQYF.

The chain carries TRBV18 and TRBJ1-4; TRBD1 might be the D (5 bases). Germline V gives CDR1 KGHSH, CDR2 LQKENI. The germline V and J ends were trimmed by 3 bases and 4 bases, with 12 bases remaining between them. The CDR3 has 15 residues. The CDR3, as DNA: TGTGCCAGCTCACCGGCGGGGGAGGGTAATGAAAAACTGTTTTTT. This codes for CASSPAGEGNEKLFF.

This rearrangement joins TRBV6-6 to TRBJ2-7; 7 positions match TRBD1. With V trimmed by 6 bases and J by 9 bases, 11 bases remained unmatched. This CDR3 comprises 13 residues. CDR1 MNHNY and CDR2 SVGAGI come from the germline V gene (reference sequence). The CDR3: CASSPDERQGQYF. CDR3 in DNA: TGTGCCAGCAGCCCCGACGAGAGACAGGGGCAGTACTTC.

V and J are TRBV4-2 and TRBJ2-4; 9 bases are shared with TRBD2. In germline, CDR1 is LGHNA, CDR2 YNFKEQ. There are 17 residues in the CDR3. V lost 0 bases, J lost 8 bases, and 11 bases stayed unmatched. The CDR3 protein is CASSQDMGRGGGDIQYF. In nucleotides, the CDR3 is TGTGCCAGCAGCCAAGATATGGGGCGGGGGGGAGGAGACATTCAGTACTTC.

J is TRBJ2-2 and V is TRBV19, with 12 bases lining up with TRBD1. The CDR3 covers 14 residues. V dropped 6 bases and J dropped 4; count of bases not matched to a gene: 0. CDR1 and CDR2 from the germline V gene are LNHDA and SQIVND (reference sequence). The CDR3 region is CASRGQGATGELFF. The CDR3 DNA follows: TGTGCCAGTAGGGGACAGGGGGCCACCGGGGAGCTGTTTTTT.

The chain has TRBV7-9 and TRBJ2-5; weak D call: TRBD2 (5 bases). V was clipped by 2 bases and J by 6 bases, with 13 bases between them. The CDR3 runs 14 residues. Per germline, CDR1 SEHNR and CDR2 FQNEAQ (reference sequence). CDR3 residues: CASSLIEGWQTQYF. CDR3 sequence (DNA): TGTGCCAGCAGCTTAATAGAGGGTTGGCAGACCCAGTACTTC.

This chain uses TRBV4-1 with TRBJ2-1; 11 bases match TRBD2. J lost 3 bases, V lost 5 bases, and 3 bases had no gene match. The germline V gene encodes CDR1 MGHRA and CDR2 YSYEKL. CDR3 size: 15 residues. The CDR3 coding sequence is TGCGCCAGCAGCTTGCTAGCGGGGGGCTACAATGAGCAGTTCTTC. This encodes CASSLLAGGYNEQFF.

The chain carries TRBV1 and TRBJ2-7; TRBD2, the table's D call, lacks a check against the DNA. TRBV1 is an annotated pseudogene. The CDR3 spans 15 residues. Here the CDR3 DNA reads TGCACCAGCAGCCAAGATCGGACTAGGGGATACGAGCAGTACTTC. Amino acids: CTSSQDRTRGYEQYF.

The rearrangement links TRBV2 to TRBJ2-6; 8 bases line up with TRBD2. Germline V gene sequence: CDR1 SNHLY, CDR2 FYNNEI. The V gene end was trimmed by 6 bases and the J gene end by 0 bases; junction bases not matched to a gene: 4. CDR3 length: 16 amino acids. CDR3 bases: TGTGCCAGCAGGAGCGGGGGCCTCTCTGGGGCCAACGTCCTGACTTTC. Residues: CASRSGGLSGANVLTF.

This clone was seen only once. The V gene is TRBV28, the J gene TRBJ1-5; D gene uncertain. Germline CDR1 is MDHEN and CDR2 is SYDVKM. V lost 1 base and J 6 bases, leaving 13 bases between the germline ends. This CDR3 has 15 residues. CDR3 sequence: CASSLLYGVGQPQHF. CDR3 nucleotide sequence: TGTGCCAGCAGTTTATTATACGGGGTGGGTCAGCCCCAGCATTTT.

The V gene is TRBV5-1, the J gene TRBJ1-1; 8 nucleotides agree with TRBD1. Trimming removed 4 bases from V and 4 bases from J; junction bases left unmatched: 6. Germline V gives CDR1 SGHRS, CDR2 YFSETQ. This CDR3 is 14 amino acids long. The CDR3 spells CASSSGQGLTEAFF. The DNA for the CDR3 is TGCGCCAGCAGCAGTGGACAGGGACTCACTGAAGCTTTCTTT.

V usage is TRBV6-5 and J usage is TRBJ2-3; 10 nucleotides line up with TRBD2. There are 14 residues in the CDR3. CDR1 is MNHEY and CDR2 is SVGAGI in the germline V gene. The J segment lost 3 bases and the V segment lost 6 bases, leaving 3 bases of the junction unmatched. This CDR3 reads CASSRTSGTDTQYF. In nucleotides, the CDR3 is TGTGCCAGCAGCCGGACTAGCGGAACAGATACGCAGTATTTT.